These 31 T cell receptor beta chains share one sample of origin, sequenced in a study of OX40 agonist ivuxolimab in advanced cancers. Profiled with immunoSEQ multiplex PCR; TCRdb holds only in-frame clones, not every one. The sample carries approximately 69,000 clones, about 82% recorded once. The input for sequencing was CD4+ or CD8+ T cells sorted from blood, taken in a trial of the OX40 agonist ivuxolimab. These receptor sequences come from an adult with an advanced solid tumor such as melanoma, head and neck, liver or kidney cancer.

This chain joins TRBV29-1 and TRBJ1-1; 7 bases agree with TRBD1. V dropped 4 bases and J dropped 2; count of bases not matched to a gene: 7. The CDR3 extends over 14 amino acids. Germline V gene data show CDR1 as SQVTM and CDR2 as ANQGSEA. Written as DNA, the CDR3 is TGCAGCGTTGCGACAGGGACGGTAAACACTGAAGCTTTCTTT. Translating it yields CSVATGTVNTEAFF.

The rearrangement joins TRBV27 to TRBJ2-3; 8 bases agree with TRBD2. V shed 5 bases and J 2 bases; nucleotides not matched to a gene: 9. Germline values: CDR1 MNHEY, CDR2 SMNVEV (reference sequence). The CDR3 is made up of 16 amino acids. DNA for the CDR3: TGTGCCAGCAGTAATCCGGGAGGGGGGAACACAGATACGCAGTATTTT. Translating gives CASSNPGGGNTDTQYF.

This chain connects TRBV25-1 to TRBJ2-1, with 7 positions matching TRBD2. The J segment lost 0 bases and the V segment lost 4 bases, leaving 6 bases of the junction unmatched. The CDR3 is 16 amino acids. Germline CDR1 is MGHDK and CDR2 is SYGVNS. CDR3 in DNA: TGTGCCAGCAGTGGGGAGGGCTCTAGCTCCTACAATGAGCAGTTCTTC. The encoded protein is CASSGEGSSSYNEQFF. Looking up the rest from reference TRBV25-1 and TRBJ2-1 gives the full variable domain: EADIYQTPRYLVIGTGKKITLECSQTMGHDKMYWYQQDPGMELHLIHYSYGVNSTEKGDLSSESTVSRIRTEHFPLTLESARPSHTSQYLCASSGEGSSSYNEQFFGPGTRLTVL.

The genes are TRBV28 and TRBJ1-5; D call uncertain. The V and J ends lost 4 bases and 6 bases respectively, with 10 bases between them. Per the germline V gene, CDR1 is MDHEN and CDR2 is SYDVKM. The CDR3 covers 13 residues. CDR3 DNA sequence: TGTGCCAGCAGTTGGACTCGGGGTCAGCCCCAGCATTTT. It yields the protein CASSWTRGQPQHF.

In DNA, the CDR3 is TGTGCCAGCAGTGAAGCGCCAGGCCCCGGGTTAGCCAAAAACATTCAGTACTTC. Translating it yields CASSEAPGPGLAKNIQYF. This chain joins TRBV6-1 and TRBJ2-4; D is unresolved. Trimming removed 0 bases from V and 0 bases from J, with 15 bases in between. The germline V gene has CDR1 MNHNS and CDR2 SASEGT. The CDR3 contains 18 residues.

This chain connects TRBV5-1 to TRBJ2-4; D not certain. Deletions cut 6 bases from V and 1 base from J, with 2 bases between. CDR3 length: 11 amino acids. Looked up from germline, CDR1 is SGHRS and CDR2 is YFSETQ. In nucleotides, the CDR3 is TGCGCCAGCAACGCCAAAAACATTCAGTACTTC. Its translation: CASNAKNIQYF.

The chain has TRBV11-2 and TRBJ2-5; a weak D match, TRBD2 (6 bases). The V end was cut by 1 base, the J end by 2 bases, with 20 bases between. Germline assignment: CDR1 SGHAT and CDR2 FQNNGV. The CDR3 spans 18 residues. CDR3 region: CASSLGQLSGANQETQYF. CDR3 bases: TGTGCCAGCAGCTTAGGACAACTTAGCGGAGCCAATCAAGAGACCCAGTACTTC.

This chain uses TRBV19 with TRBJ1-5; 7 bases agree with TRBD1. Germline lookup yields CDR1 LNHDA and CDR2 SQIVND (reference sequence). The length of the CDR3 is 15 residues. V shed 3 bases, J shed 4 bases, and the junction held 6 bases outside the gene matches. The CDR3 loop is CASSIQKGANQPQHF. CDR3 nucleotides: TGTGCCAGTAGTATCCAAAAGGGGGCAAATCAGCCCCAGCATTTT.

In this sample, this clone turned up once. This chain links TRBV5-4 with TRBJ1-1, with 9 bases aligning to TRBD1. Germline V gives CDR1 SGHNT, CDR2 YYREEE (reference sequence). V dropped 3 bases and J dropped 2; count of bases not matched to a gene: 2. The CDR3 consists of 14 residues. CDR3 in DNA: TGTGCCAGCAGCTCGGGACAGGGAAACACTGAAGCTTTCTTT. Its protein product is CASSSGQGNTEAFF.

This chain uses TRBV2 with TRBJ1-1, with D possibly matching TRBD1 (5 bases). This CDR3 spans 15 amino acids. V was clipped by 0 bases and J by 1 base, with 9 bases between them. Per the germline V gene, CDR1 is SNHLY and CDR2 is FYNNEI. The CDR3 is CASSEAPGGNTEAFF. The CDR3 region has the DNA TGTGCCAGCAGTGAAGCCCCGGGGGGGAACACTGAAGCTTTCTTT.

A single count supports this clone. The V gene is TRBV4-2, the J gene TRBJ1-2, with 7 nucleotides matching TRBD1. The germline V gene has CDR1 LGHNA and CDR2 YNFKEQ. This CDR3 region has 12 residues. Trimming took 6 bases from V and 3 from J; bases not matched to a gene: 1. The CDR3 DNA reads as TGTGCCAGCAGTACAGGGGACTATGGCTACACCTTC. It yields the protein CASSTGDYGYTF.

The chain couples TRBV6-1 to TRBJ2-3; 12 bases are a match to TRBD1. This CDR3 is 16 amino acids long. V was pared by 4 bases and J by 4 bases, with 6 bases of the junction left unmatched. CDR1 and CDR2 (germline): MNHNS, SASEGT. The CDR3 here is CASSGWGTGGSDTQYF. CDR3 nucleotide sequence: TGTGCCAGCAGTGGGTGGGGGACAGGGGGCTCAGATACGCAGTATTTT.

The V call is TRBV4-2, the J call TRBJ2-5; 8 bases are shared with TRBD2. V gave up 4 bases and J gave up 5 bases; unmatched junction bases: 6. Per the germline V gene, CDR1 is LGHNA and CDR2 is YNFKEQ. This CDR3 contains 14 residues. For the CDR3, the DNA is TGTGCCAGCAGCCTCGGGACTAGTACGGAGACCCAGTACTTC. The encoded protein is CASSLGTSTETQYF.

This clone was recorded a few times. The chain uses TRBV2 and TRBJ1-2; D is perhaps TRBD1 (5 bases). Looked up from germline, CDR1 is SNHLY and CDR2 is FYNNEI. V was pared by 5 bases and J by 4 bases, with 8 bases between. The CDR3 has 12 amino acids. The CDR3 spells CASSPGGYGYTF. CDR3 sequence (DNA): TGTGCCAGCAGTCCGGGGGGCTATGGCTACACCTTC.

A single count supports this clone. The rearrangement uses TRBV10-2 and TRBJ1-6; the match to TRBD1 covers 7 bases. Germline V gene sequence: CDR1 WSHSY, CDR2 SAAADI. The CDR3 runs 17 residues. V lost 3 bases to trimming and J lost 7 bases; unmatched junction nucleotides: 12. CDR3 protein: CASSEGTAFDWNSPLHF. Here the CDR3 DNA reads TGCGCCAGCAGTGAAGGGACAGCGTTTGATTGGAATTCACCCCTCCACTTT.

This chain joins TRBV2 and TRBJ1-6; tentative D call: TRBD1 (6 bases). There are 15 residues in the CDR3. Germline lookup yields CDR1 SNHLY and CDR2 FYNNEI. The V gene lost 6 bases and the J gene lost 6 bases, with 15 bases spanning the gap. The CDR3 loop is CASSGGGAGNSPLHF. The CDR3 nucleotides read TGTGCCAGCAGCGGGGGCGGGGCGGGTAATTCACCCCTCCACTTT.

This rearrangement joins TRBV7-9 to TRBJ2-7, with D perhaps matching TRBD2 (7 bases). The germline V and J ends were trimmed by 5 bases and 2 bases, with 16 bases remaining between them. The CDR3 has 15 residues. CDR1 is SEHNR and CDR2 is FQNEAQ in the germline V gene (reference sequence). CDR3 DNA sequence: TGTGCCAGCAGCGCCTCCGGGGGGCCACCCTACGAGCAGTACGTC. Its translation: CASSASGGPPYEQYV.

This chain links TRBV7-9 with TRBJ2-3, with D uncertain. CDR1 SEHNR and CDR2 FQNEAQ come from the germline V gene (reference sequence). The CDR3 is 16 amino acids. V gave up 4 bases and J gave up 2 bases, with 16 bases separating them. The CDR3 DNA is TGTGCCAGCAGCTCCCGGGCCAGGTCCCCCACAGATACGCAGTATTTT. Encoded protein: CASSSRARSPTDTQYF.

The gene calls are TRBV5-1 and TRBJ2-5, with D tentatively TRBD1 or TRBD2 (7 bases each). Germline V CDR1 and CDR2: SGHRS, YFSETQ. V lost 7 bases and J lost 5, with 21 bases in between. The CDR3 sequence is 15 residues long. The CDR3, as DNA: TGCGCCAGCCGGCGTAACAGACAGGGAGGGGAGACCCAGTACTTC. Translating gives CASRRNRQGGETQYF.

This sequence joins TRBV5-5 and TRBJ1-2; D might be TRBD1 (6 bases). CDR3 length: 15 residues. With 4 bases removed from V and 3 bases from J, the gap between germline ends came to 16 bases. CDR1 is SGHKS and CDR2 is YYEKEE in the germline V gene (reference sequence). Here the CDR3 reads CASSPPQGSYYGYTF. CDR3 nucleotide sequence: TGTGCCAGCAGCCCGCCCCAGGGGTCGTACTATGGCTACACCTTC.

The rearrangement joins TRBV4-2 to TRBJ1-3, with a weak D call TRBD1 (5 bases). The germline V and J ends were trimmed by 5 bases and 0 bases, with 14 bases remaining between them. Germline assignment: CDR1 LGHNA and CDR2 YNFKEQ. CDR3 length equals 16 residues. The CDR3 DNA is TGTGCCAGCAGCTTGGCCAGGGCCACCTCTGGAAACACCATATATTTT. Translating gives CASSLARATSGNTIYF.

The chain joins TRBV7-8 to TRBJ2-3; D unclear. Trimming took 3 bases from V and 6 from J, leaving 16 bases between them. CDR3 length: 15 residues. Germline V CDR1 and CDR2: SGHVS, FQNEAQ. In nucleotides, the CDR3 is TGTGCCAGCAGCTTTTGGGTGGGGAATCGGGATACGCAGTATTTT. Amino acid sequence: CASSFWVGNRDTQYF.

This chain connects TRBV19 to TRBJ2-7; 7 bases line up with TRBD2. The J segment lost 4 bases and the V segment lost 4 bases, leaving 7 bases of the junction unmatched. The germline V gene encodes CDR1 LNHDA and CDR2 SQIVND (reference sequence). The CDR3 spans 14 residues. The CDR3: CASSRGGSRYEQYF. The CDR3 region has the DNA TGTGCCAGTAGTAGGGGCGGGAGTCGGTACGAGCAGTACTTC.

The J gene is TRBJ2-1, the V gene TRBV9, with TRBD2 matching 8 bases. Trimming cost V 8 bases and J 4 bases; bases outside gene matches: 8. Germline V lookup: CDR1 SGDLS, CDR2 YYNGEE. The length of the CDR3 is 14 residues. CDR3 protein: CASWSGRGYNEQFF. The CDR3 DNA follows: TGTGCCAGTTGGAGCGGGAGAGGATACAATGAGCAGTTCTTC.

This chain uses TRBV27 with TRBJ2-1; 15 bases align to TRBD2. V lost 6 bases and J lost 8; bases outside the gene matches: 11. This CDR3 contains 17 residues. In germline, CDR1 is MNHEY, CDR2 SMNVEV (reference sequence). CDR3 in amino acids: CASSPEGLAGGWYEQFF. The CDR3 coding sequence is TGTGCCAGCAGCCCCGAGGGACTAGCGGGAGGTTGGTATGAGCAGTTCTTC.

This chain links TRBV7-2 with TRBJ1-6; TRBD1 aligns across 11 bases. Germline V lookup: CDR1 SGHTA, CDR2 FQGNSA. V shed 5 bases and J 9 bases; nucleotides not matched to a gene: 3. This CDR3 contains 14 residues. The CDR3 DNA reads TGTGCCAGCAGCCCAGGGACAGGGGGTTCACCCCTCCACTTT. It encodes CASSPGTGGSPLHF.

The V and J genes are TRBV6-6 and TRBJ2-1; 8 bases line up with TRBD2. There are 15 residues in the CDR3. The germline CDR1 and CDR2 sequences are MNHNY and SVGAGI (reference sequence). Germline trimming cut 7 bases from V and 4 bases from J; bases unmatched to any gene: 9. The CDR3 coding sequence is TGTGCCAGCATCAGCGGGGGCAGACCATACAATGAGCAGTTCTTC. It translates to CASISGGRPYNEQFF.

The gene calls are TRBV7-9 and TRBJ2-1; D unresolved. V lost 8 bases and J 2 bases, leaving 7 bases between the germline ends. The germline V gene encodes CDR1 SEHNR and CDR2 FQNEAQ (reference sequence). The CDR3 is 12 residues long. CDR3 sequence (DNA): TGTGCCAGCGGGTTCCCCTACAATGAGCAGTTCTTC. Encoded protein: CASGFPYNEQFF.

The chain recombines TRBV11-2 with TRBJ2-3; D possibly corresponds to TRBD2 (5 bases). CDR3 length equals 17 residues. Germline-derived CDR1 and CDR2 are SGHAT and FQNNGV. V lost 1 base to trimming and J lost 8 bases, with 22 bases between them. The CDR3 DNA reads as TGTGCCAGCAGCTTAGGTGACGGGGTGGGGTCGGGCGGTACGCAGTATTTT. Translation: CASSLGDGVGSGGTQYF. Filled out from reference TRBV11-2 and TRBJ2-3, the complete variable domain reads EAGVAQSPRYKIIEKRQSVAFWCNPISGHATLYWYQQILGQGPKLLIQFQNNGVVDDSQLPKDRFSAERLKGVDSTLKIQPAKLEDSAVYLCASSLGDGVGSGGTQYFGPGTRLTVL.

J is TRBJ2-1 and V is TRBV7-8; 9 positions match TRBD1. With V trimmed by 3 bases and J by 7 bases, 7 bases remained unmatched. This CDR3 spans 15 amino acids. CDR1 and CDR2 from the germline V gene are SGHVS and FQNEAQ. CDR3 loop: CASSFLRDRGNEQFF. For the CDR3, the DNA is TGTGCCAGCAGCTTTTTGCGTGACAGGGGGAATGAGCAGTTCTTC. Based on the CDR3 plus reference TRBV7-8 and TRBJ2-1, the full variable domain is GAGVSQSPRYKVAKRGQDVALRCDPISGHVSLFWYQQALGQGPEFLTYFQNEAQLDKSGLPSDRFFAERPEGSVSTLKIQRTQQEDSAVYLCASSFLRDRGNEQFFGPGTRLTVL.

V gene TRBV11-2 combines with J gene TRBJ2-7; D not resolved. Germline lookup yields CDR1 SGHAT and CDR2 FQNNGV. The V gene lost 5 bases and the J gene lost 6 bases, with 17 bases spanning the gap. This CDR3 region has 14 residues. CDR3 nucleotide sequence: TGTGCCAGCAGCATCCGGTTTGACAAGGGCGAGCAGTACTTC. Translating gives CASSIRFDKGEQYF.